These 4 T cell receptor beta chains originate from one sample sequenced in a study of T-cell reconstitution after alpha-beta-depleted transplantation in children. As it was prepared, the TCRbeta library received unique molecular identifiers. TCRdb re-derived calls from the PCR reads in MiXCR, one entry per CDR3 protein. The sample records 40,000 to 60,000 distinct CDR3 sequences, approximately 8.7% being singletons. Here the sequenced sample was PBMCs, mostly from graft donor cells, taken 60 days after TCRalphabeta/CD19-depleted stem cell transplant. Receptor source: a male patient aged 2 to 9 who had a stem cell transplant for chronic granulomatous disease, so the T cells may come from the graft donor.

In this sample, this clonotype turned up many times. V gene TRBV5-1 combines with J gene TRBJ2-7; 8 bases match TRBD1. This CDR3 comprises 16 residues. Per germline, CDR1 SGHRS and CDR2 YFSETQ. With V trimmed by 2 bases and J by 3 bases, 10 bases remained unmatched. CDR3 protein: CASSLFPGQGLYEQYF. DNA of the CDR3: TGCGCCAGCAGCTTATTCCCCGGACAGGGACTCTACGAGCAGTACTTC.

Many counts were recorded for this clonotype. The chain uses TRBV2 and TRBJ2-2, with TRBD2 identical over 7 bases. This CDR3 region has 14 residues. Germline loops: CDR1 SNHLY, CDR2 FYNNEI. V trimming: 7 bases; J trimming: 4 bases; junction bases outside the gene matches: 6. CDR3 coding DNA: TGTGCCAGCACAGGCGGGGAGGGCACCGGGGAGCTGTTTTTT. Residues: CASTGGEGTGELFF.

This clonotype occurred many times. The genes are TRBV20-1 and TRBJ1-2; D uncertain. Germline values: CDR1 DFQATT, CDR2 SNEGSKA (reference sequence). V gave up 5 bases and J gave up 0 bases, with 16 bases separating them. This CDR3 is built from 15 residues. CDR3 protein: CSAHPPTEPNYGYTF. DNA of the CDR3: TGCAGTGCTCATCCCCCCACGGAGCCTAACTATGGCTACACCTTC.

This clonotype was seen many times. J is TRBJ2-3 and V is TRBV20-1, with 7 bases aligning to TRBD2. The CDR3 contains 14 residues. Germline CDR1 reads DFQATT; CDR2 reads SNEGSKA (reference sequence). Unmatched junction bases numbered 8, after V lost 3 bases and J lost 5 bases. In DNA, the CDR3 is TGCAGTGCTAGCTGGGGGACTACCCAAGATACGCAGTATTTT. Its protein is CSASWGTTQDTQYF.